These 21 T cell receptor beta chains were sequenced from one sample in a study of blood T cell repertoires in COVID-19. The protocol was immunoSEQ multiplex PCR, while the TCRdb copy is restricted to in-frame clones and leaves out a portion. This table has about 330,000 clones, more than 85% appearing once. Input material: PBMCs or T cells enriched from blood (not recorded which). All receptors derive from a woman aged 25 to 39 who had recovered from COVID-19.

The chain links TRBV11-3 to TRBJ1-1; 8 bases match TRBD1. V trimming: 1 base; J trimming: 6 bases; junction bases outside the gene matches: 7. Germline V gene lookup returns CDR1 SGHNT and CDR2 YENEEA. The CDR3 is made up of 15 amino acids. CDR3 in DNA: TGTGCCAGCAGCTTAGGAACAGGGGGTCGATCTGAAGCTTTCTTT. Protein: CASSLGTGGRSEAFF.

Concerning this clone itself: Being one base from a much bigger clone, this may be a read error. Other DNA sequences in this specimen translate into the identical CDR3. This chain joins TRBV4-1 and TRBJ2-7; TRBD1 matches at 9 bases. The germline gives CDR1 MGHRA, CDR2 YSYEKL. The CDR3 loop spans 14 amino acids. With V trimmed by 1 base and J by 2 bases, 0 bases remained unmatched. The CDR3: CASSQGQGAYEQYF. The CDR3 DNA is TGCGCCAGCAGCCAAGGACAGGGGGCCTACGAGCAGTACTTC.

This chain links TRBV3-1 (or the pseudogene TRBV3-2) with TRBJ1-3; D is unclear. Germline V gives CDR1 LGHDT, CDR2 YNNKEL (reference sequence). V was cut by 4 bases and J by 4 bases, with 8 bases left in between. This CDR3 has 13 residues. The CDR3 DNA is TGTGCCAGCAGCCTTTCTCGGGGAAACACCATATATTTT. This encodes CASSLSRGNTIYF.

The chain couples TRBV28 to TRBJ2-3; tentatively, D is TRBD2 (6 bases). V shed 6 bases and J shed 6 bases, with 13 bases lying between them. The CDR3 covers 13 residues. The germline gives CDR1 MDHEN, CDR2 SYDVKM. DNA of the CDR3: TGTGCCAGCAGCCAGTCACGGGGGGATACGCAGTATTTT. Translation: CASSQSRGDTQYF.

This clone was seen a handful of times. The rearrangement joins TRBV7-8 to TRBJ1-1; unclear D gene. The germline gives CDR1 SGHVS, CDR2 FQNEAQ. The CDR3 is 16 amino acids. V was cut by 1 base and J by 1 base, with 13 bases left in between. The CDR3 reads CASSLGRGAGNTEAFF. The CDR3 DNA is TGTGCCAGCAGCTTAGGACGCGGAGCGGGGAACACTGAAGCTTTCTTT.

This clone was seen only once. The genes are TRBV5-6 and TRBJ1-2; TRBD1 aligns across 8 bases. The length of the CDR3 is 14 residues. Germline V gene sequence: CDR1 SGHDT, CDR2 YYEEEE. V gave up 5 bases and J gave up 4 bases; unmatched junction bases: 7. CDR3 sequence: CASRAAGGAYGYTF. The CDR3, as DNA: TGTGCCAGCAGGGCGGCAGGGGGCGCCTATGGCTACACCTTC.

The J gene is TRBJ1-5, the V gene TRBV2; 7 bases match TRBD1. The germline gives CDR1 SNHLY, CDR2 FYNNEI. This CDR3 is 14 amino acids long. V lost 1 base to trimming and J lost 7 bases; unmatched junction nucleotides: 4. The CDR3 protein is CASSEEGAEQPQHF. CDR3 DNA sequence: TGTGCCAGCAGTGAAGAGGGGGCGGAGCAGCCCCAGCATTTT.

This clone was detected ten times or more. V gene TRBV6-1 combines with J gene TRBJ1-2; 7 nucleotides line up with TRBD1. CDR3 length: 15 residues. Germline loops: CDR1 MNHNS, CDR2 SASEGT. Losses at the gene ends were 3 bases for V and 4 bases for J; bases not matched to a gene: 8. The CDR3 DNA sequence: TGTGCCAGCAGTGACCCGGGACAGTCCTTCTATGGCTACACCTTC. It specifies CASSDPGQSFYGYTF.

The chain links TRBV6-5 to TRBJ1-1; D is unclear. The germline V gene encodes CDR1 MNHEY and CDR2 SVGAGI. V was cut by 5 bases and J by 4 bases, with 11 bases left in between. This CDR3 has 13 amino acids. CDR3 sequence reads: CASSLAPVTEAFF. In DNA form, the CDR3 reads TGTGCCAGCAGTCTCGCCCCGGTCACTGAAGCTTTCTTT.

V and J are TRBV18 and TRBJ2-7; maybe TRBD2 (6 bases). There are 19 residues in the CDR3. V was pared by 0 bases and J by 2 bases, with 23 bases between. CDR1 and CDR2 from the germline V gene are KGHSH and LQKENI. Here the CDR3 reads CASSPPRTTRVLEAYEQYF. The CDR3 DNA reads TGTGCCAGCTCACCACCGAGGACTACGAGGGTGCTGGAAGCCTACGAGCAGTACTTC.

V is TRBV5-1 and J is TRBJ2-3; TRBD2 aligns across 12 bases. Germline-derived CDR1 and CDR2 are SGHRS and YFSETQ. J lost 3 bases, V lost 9 bases, and 5 bases had no gene match. The CDR3 totals 14 residues. DNA of the CDR3: TGCGCCACCACGACTAGCGGGAGTACAGATACGCAGTATTTT. Translating it yields CATTTSGSTDTQYF.

CDR3 bases: TGTGCCAGCAGTCCTATACTAACAGGGCCCGGGGCCAACGTCCTGACTTTC. Translation: CASSPILTGPGANVLTF. The V gene is TRBV3-1 (or the pseudogene TRBV3-2), the J gene TRBJ2-6; a weak D match, TRBD1 (6 bases). Germline values: CDR1 LGHDT, CDR2 YNNKEL (reference sequence). V was shortened by 6 bases and J by 4 bases, with 19 bases between the two germline ends. The CDR3 consists of 17 residues.

The V and J genes are TRBV5-5 and TRBJ2-6; 7 nucleotides match TRBD1. The CDR3 totals 15 residues. The germline CDR1 and CDR2 sequences are SGHKS and YYEKEE (reference sequence). J was trimmed by 0 bases and V by 4 bases; bases with no gene match: 1. CDR3 amino acids: CASSPGGSGANVLTF. The CDR3 bases are TGTGCCAGCAGCCCAGGGGGCTCTGGGGCCAACGTCCTGACTTTC. Supplemented by reference TRBV5-5 and TRBJ2-6, the full variable domain reads DAGVTQSPTHLIKTRGQQVTLRCSPISGHKSVSWYQQVLGQGPQFIFQYYEKEERGRGNFPDRFSARQFPNYSSELNVNALLLGDSALYLCASSPGGSGANVLTFGAGSRLTVL.

The gene calls are TRBV5-1 and TRBJ1-5; the match to TRBD1 covers 8 bases. CDR3 length: 15 residues. Germline lookup yields CDR1 SGHRS and CDR2 YFSETQ. V gave up 4 bases and J gave up 1 base; unmatched junction bases: 4. This CDR3 reads CASSVRTGSNQPQHF. The CDR3 region has the DNA TGCGCCAGCAGCGTCCGGACAGGGAGCAATCAGCCCCAGCATTTT.

Here the CDR3 reads CASSEDRGADTQYF. The CDR3 DNA reads as TGTGCCAGCAGTGAAGACAGGGGCGCAGATACGCAGTATTTT. This chain links TRBV25-1 with TRBJ2-3; 8 bases are a match to TRBD1. The length of the CDR3 is 14 residues. V was clipped by 2 bases and J by 4 bases; unmatched bases: 2. The germline gives CDR1 MGHDK, CDR2 SYGVNS.

The chain joins TRBV4-1 to TRBJ2-7; TRBD2 matches at 7 bases. The length of the CDR3 is 16 residues. J gave up 5 bases and V 0 bases, and 10 bases lay outside the gene matches. Germline CDR1 is MGHRA and CDR2 is YSYEKL. CDR3 nucleotides: TGCGCCAGCAGCCAAGAAAGGGGAGGGGCTATCCACGAGCAGTACTTC. Its protein is CASSQERGGAIHEQYF.

V usage is TRBV19 and J usage is TRBJ2-1; maybe TRBD2 (5 bases). This CDR3 is built from 15 residues. Germline values: CDR1 LNHDA, CDR2 SQIVND (reference sequence). Trimming removed 10 bases from V and 1 base from J, with 17 bases in between. This CDR3 is CATTGRGPSYNEQFF. The CDR3 coding sequence is TGTGCCACGACCGGTCGAGGGCCTTCCTACAATGAGCAGTTCTTC.

The gene calls are TRBV7-2 and TRBJ2-1, with 11 bases fitting TRBD2. The germline V gene encodes CDR1 SGHTA and CDR2 FQGNSA. CDR3 length: 15 amino acids. The junction had 7 bases not matched to a gene; V was cut back by 5 bases and J by 7 bases. The CDR3 protein is CASSRSGRAGNEQFF. The CDR3 DNA reads TGTGCCAGCAGCCGTAGCGGGAGGGCAGGGAATGAGCAGTTCTTC.

This clone was counted only a few times. This rearrangement joins TRBV28 to TRBJ2-7, with D maybe TRBD1 (5 bases). Germline V gives CDR1 MDHEN, CDR2 SYDVKM. The V and J ends lost 3 bases and 4 bases respectively, with 10 bases between them. The CDR3 contains 13 residues. The CDR3 here is CASSFKGAYEQYF. For the CDR3, the DNA is TGTGCCAGCAGTTTTAAAGGGGCTTACGAGCAGTACTTC.

The chain combines TRBV4-1 with TRBJ2-1; TRBD2 matches at 9 bases. Trimming at V came to 1 base and at J to 9 bases, leaving 7 bases not matched to a gene. This CDR3 has 15 residues. The germline V gene has CDR1 MGHRA and CDR2 YSYEKL. The CDR3 region has the DNA TGCGCCAGCAGCCAAGGGGCGGGGGGGCCAGGTGAGCAGTTCTTC. It translates to CASSQGAGGPGEQFF.

The rearrangement links TRBV6-5 to TRBJ2-3, with D tentatively TRBD1 (6 bases). This CDR3 has 12 residues. Looked up from germline, CDR1 is MNHEY and CDR2 is SVGAGI. V lost 4 bases, J lost 8 bases, and 10 bases lay in between. CDR3 sequence (DNA): TGTGCCAGCAGTTCCGAGGACAGTACGCAGTATTTT. This sequence encodes CASSSEDSTQYF.